This T cell receptor beta chain was profiled in a study of cytomegalovirus exposure and HLA in healthy donors. A multiplex PCR was run with 60 Vbeta primers and 13 Jbeta primers. Assay: immunoSEQ multiplex PCR; the TCRdb copy retains only in-frame clones and omits some. The data show about 150,000 clones, roughly 10% seen once. CDR1 and CDR2 from the germline V gene are MDHEN and SYDVKM. This CDR3 spans 16 amino acids. Trimming left V 3 bases short and J 0 bases short, with 15 bases between. The sequence was obtained from a male donor in good health and CMV-seronegative. Specimen: PBMCs. V is TRBV28 and J is TRBJ2-7; perhaps TRBD2 as D (5 bases). The CDR3 DNA follows: TGTGCCAGCAGTTTTGAAAAGAAGCGGACCTCCTACGAGCAGTACTTC. Translated: CASSFEKKRTSYEQYF.